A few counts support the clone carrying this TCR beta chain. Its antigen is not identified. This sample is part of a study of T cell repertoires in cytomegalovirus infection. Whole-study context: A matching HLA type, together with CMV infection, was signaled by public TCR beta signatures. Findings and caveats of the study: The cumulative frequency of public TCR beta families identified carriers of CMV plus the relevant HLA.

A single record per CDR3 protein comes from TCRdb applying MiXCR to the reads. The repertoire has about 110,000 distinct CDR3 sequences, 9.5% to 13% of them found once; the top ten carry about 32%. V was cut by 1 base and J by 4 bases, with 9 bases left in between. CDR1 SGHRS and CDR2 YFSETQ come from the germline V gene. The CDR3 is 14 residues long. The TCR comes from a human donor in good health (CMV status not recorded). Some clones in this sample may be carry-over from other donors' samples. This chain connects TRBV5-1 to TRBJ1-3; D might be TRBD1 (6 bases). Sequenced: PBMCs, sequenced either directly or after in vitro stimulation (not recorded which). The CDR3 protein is CASSLQGHGNTIYF. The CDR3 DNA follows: TGCGCCAGCAGCTTGCAGGGACACGGAAACACCATATATTTT.